This TCR beta chain was retrieved from a study of T cell changes during pregnancy in multiple sclerosis. Assay used: immunoSEQ multiplex PCR; TCRdb lists only in-frame clones, some missing. Of roughly 89,000 clones in the sample, about 93% are singletons; the top ten hold about 1.7%. Germline trimming cut 5 bases from V and 8 bases from J; bases unmatched to any gene: 11. In germline, CDR1 is MDHEN, CDR2 SYDVKM. The CDR3 extends over 17 amino acids. This specimen was peripheral blood, taken after pregnancy. This chain uses TRBV28 with TRBJ2-1; 14 bases fit TRBD2. This sequence was found in a female donor in good health, enrolled as a control in a pregnancy study. The CDR3 reads CASSPAGLAGAWYEQFF. The CDR3 DNA is TGTGCCAGCAGTCCTGCGGGACTAGCGGGAGCCTGGTATGAGCAGTTCTTC.